This T cell receptor beta chain was profiled in a study of identical twins. Study-level points and caveats: Zero-insertion analyses were open to partial confounding by invariant MAIT and iNKT cells. Beta clonotypes that were abundant in cord blood contained fewer insertions, a pattern absent from memory repertoires.

In the case of this clonotype: What it binds is unknown.

Addition of a universal primer site occurred through template switching, and cDNA carried unique molecular identifiers. TCRdb passed the 5' RACE reads through MiXCR, listing each CDR3 protein once. The table records 450,000 or so distinct CDR3 sequences, under 20% of them present only once. This CDR3 has 16 amino acids. Germline V gene sequence: CDR1 SEHNR, CDR2 FQNEAQ (reference sequence). J was trimmed by 2 bases and V by 5 bases; bases with no gene match: 8. The source is a man between 45 and 60 years old in good health. Sequenced sample: naive T cells sorted from blood. The J gene is TRBJ2-2, the V gene TRBV7-9; 7 positions match TRBD2. The CDR3 sequence is CASSLPSGINTGELFF. CDR3 DNA: TGTGCCAGCAGCCTTCCTAGCGGCATTAACACCGGGGAGCTGTTTTTT.